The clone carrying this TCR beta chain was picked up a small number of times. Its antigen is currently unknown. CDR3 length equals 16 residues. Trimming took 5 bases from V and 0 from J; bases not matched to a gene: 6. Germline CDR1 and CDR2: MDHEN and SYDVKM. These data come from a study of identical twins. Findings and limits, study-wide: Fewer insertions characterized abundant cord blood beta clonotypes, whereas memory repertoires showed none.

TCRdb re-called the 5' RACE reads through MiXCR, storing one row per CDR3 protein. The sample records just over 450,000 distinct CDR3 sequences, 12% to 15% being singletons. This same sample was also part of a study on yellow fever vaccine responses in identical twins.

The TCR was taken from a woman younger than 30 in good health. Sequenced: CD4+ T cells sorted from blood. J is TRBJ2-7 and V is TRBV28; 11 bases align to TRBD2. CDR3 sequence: CASSTGTSGYSYEQYF. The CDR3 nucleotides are TGTGCCAGCAGTACCGGGACTAGCGGTTACTCCTACGAGCAGTACTTC.